This TCR beta chain was captured in a study of T cell changes during pregnancy in multiple sclerosis (dated by TCRdb to about 2019). Study-wide context: Changes in the T cell repertoire over the course of pregnancy were examined in this study in women with multiple sclerosis.

The CDR3 contains 15 residues, cysteine and phenylalanine counted. Of all the DNA, just the CDR3 is kept, 45 bases in frame from base 1. The V end gives up 3 bases and the J end 7 bases, leaving 6 bases in the junction not matched to a gene. CDR1 and CDR2 are drawn from the germline V gene: SGHNT, YENEEA. To prepare the library, the immunoSEQ multiplex PCR assay was applied. TCRdb took this table from immuneACCESS and kept in-frame rearrangements with V and J called. Such tables lack part of the clones; where checked against another copy, unresolved V genes explain under half of the gap, and the rest is unexplained. The sample table shows more than 55,000 clones, and about 90% are seen once. Approximately 6.6% of the sample belongs to the ten largest clones. Concerning this clone: It has no known antigen specificity. Base qualities were left out, and no much larger clone turns up one base away.

The chain is made from TRBV11-3 and TRBJ2-1; TRBD2 agrees with 10 junctional bases. Here the sequenced sample was peripheral blood, taken in the third trimester of pregnancy. The receptor was derived from a female donor in good health, enrolled as a control in a pregnancy study. The nucleotides are TGTGCCAGCAGCTTTCAGCGGGGGGGCCGGAATGAGCAGTTCTTC. Its product reads: CASSFQRGGRNEQFF.